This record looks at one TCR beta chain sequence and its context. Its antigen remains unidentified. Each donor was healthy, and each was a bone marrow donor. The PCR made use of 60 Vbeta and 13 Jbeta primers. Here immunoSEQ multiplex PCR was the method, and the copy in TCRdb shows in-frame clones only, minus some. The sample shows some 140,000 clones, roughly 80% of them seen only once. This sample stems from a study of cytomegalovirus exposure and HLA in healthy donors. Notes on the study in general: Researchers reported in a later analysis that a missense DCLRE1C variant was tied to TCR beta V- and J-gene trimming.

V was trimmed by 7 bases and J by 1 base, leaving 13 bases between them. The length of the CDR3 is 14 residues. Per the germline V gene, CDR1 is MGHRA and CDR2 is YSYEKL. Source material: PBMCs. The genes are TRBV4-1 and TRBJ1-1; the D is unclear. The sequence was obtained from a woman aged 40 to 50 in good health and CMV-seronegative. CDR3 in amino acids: CASTDLAPNTEAFF. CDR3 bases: TGCGCCAGCACCGATCTAGCACCGAACACTGAAGCTTTCTTT.